This TCR beta chain originates from a study of blood T cell repertoires in COVID-19. The trim removed 6 bases at V and 14 bases at J, leaving 9 bases unmatched. The CDR3 is made up of 14 amino acids. CDR1 KGHSH and CDR2 LQKENI come from the germline V gene. TCRdb's copy holds only in-frame clones and misses some; the assay was immunoSEQ multiplex PCR. The repertoire holds some 90,000 clones, with roughly 82% as singletons. The V call is TRBV18, the J call TRBJ1-6; 11 bases map to TRBD1. The clonotype originates from a human donor in a cohort sampled during active COVID-19. Sequencing was performed on peripheral blood. CDR3 nucleotide sequence: TGTGCCAGCTCGCCCGGGACAGGGGGTAACACCCTCCACTTT. This encodes CASSPGTGGNTLHF.